This T cell receptor beta chain came from a study of T cells in Graves' hyperthyroidism and ophthalmopathy. In the study overall: Before treatment of any kind, peripheral blood was taken at initial diagnosis.

Germline-derived CDR1 and CDR2 are DFQATT and SNEGSKA (reference sequence). Trimming took 3 bases from V and 10 from J, leaving 13 bases between them. The CDR3 covers 12 residues. Template material for amplifying TCR beta CDR3 regions consisted of RNA transcripts. HTBI primers were employed in a first-round RT-PCR of the TCR CDR3. Each CDR3 protein is one row after TCRdb ran MiXCR on the multiplex PCR reads. Here the sample spans some 650,000 distinct CDR3 sequences, about a sixth being singletons. This clonotype has more than one count but fewer than ten. No antigen is known for it. Overall study findings and caveats: Most thyroid clonotypes expanded above 0.001 were also detected in blood.

Researchers barred patients who had uncontrolled infection, other autoimmune disease, pregnancy or lactation. The sequence came from a woman aged 40 to 55 with Graves' ophthalmopathy. V usage is TRBV20-1 and J usage is TRBJ2-1, with D perhaps being TRBD1 or TRBD2 (5 bases each). The sample consisted of blood. The CDR3 sequence: CSASEGYREQFF. The CDR3 bases are TGCAGTGCTAGTGAGGGGTACAGGGAGCAGTTCTTC.